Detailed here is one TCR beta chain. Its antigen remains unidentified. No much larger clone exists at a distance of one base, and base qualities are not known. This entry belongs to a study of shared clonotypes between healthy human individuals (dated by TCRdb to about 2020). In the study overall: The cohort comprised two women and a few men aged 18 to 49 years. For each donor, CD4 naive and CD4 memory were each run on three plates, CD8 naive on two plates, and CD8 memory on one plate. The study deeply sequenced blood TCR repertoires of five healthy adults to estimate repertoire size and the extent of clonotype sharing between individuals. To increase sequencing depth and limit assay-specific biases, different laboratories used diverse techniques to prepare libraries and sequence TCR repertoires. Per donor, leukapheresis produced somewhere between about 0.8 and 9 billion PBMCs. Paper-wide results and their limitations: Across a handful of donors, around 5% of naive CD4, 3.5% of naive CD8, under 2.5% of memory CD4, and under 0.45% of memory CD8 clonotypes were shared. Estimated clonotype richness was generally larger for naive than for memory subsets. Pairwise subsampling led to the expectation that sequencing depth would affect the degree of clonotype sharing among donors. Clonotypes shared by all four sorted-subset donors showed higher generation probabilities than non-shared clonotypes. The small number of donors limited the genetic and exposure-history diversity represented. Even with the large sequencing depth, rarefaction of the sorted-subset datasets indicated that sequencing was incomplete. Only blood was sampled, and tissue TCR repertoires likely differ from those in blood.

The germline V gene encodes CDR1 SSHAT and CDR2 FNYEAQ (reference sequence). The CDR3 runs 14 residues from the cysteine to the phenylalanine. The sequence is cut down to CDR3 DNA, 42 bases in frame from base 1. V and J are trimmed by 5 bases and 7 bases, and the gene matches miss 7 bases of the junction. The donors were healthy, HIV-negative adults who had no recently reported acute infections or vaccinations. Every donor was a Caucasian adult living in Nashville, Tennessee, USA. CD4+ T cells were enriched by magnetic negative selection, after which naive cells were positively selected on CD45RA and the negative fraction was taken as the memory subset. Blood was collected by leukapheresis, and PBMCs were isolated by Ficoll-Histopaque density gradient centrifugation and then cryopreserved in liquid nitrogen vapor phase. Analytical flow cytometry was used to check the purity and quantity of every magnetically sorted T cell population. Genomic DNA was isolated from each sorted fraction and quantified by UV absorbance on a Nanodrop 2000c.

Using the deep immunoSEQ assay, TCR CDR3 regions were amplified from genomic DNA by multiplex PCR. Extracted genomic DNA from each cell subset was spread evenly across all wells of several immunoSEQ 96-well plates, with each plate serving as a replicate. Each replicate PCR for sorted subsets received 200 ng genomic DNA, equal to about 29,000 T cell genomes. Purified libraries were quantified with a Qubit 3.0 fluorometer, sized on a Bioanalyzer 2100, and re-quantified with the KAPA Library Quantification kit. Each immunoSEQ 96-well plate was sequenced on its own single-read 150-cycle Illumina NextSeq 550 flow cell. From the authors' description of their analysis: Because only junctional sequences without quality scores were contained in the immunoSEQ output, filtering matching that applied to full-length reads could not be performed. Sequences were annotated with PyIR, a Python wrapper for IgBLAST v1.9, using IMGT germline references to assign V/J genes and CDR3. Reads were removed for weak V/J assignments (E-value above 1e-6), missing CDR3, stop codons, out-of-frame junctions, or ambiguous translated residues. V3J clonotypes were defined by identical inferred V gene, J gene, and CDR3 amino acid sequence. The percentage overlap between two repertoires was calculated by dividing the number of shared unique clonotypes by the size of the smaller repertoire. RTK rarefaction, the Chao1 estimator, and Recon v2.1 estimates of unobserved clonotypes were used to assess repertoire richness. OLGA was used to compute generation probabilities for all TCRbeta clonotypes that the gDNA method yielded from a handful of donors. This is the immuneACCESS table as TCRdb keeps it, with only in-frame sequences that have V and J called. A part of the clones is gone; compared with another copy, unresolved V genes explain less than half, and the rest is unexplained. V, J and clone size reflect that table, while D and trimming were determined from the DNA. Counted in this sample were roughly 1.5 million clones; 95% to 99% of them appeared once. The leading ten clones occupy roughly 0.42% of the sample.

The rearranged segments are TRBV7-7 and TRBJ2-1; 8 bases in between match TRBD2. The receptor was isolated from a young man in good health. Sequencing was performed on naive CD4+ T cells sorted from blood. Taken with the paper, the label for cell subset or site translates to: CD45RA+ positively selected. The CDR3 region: CASSLSGIGNEQFF. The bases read TGTGCCAGCAGCCTTAGCGGGATAGGAAATGAGCAGTTCTTC.